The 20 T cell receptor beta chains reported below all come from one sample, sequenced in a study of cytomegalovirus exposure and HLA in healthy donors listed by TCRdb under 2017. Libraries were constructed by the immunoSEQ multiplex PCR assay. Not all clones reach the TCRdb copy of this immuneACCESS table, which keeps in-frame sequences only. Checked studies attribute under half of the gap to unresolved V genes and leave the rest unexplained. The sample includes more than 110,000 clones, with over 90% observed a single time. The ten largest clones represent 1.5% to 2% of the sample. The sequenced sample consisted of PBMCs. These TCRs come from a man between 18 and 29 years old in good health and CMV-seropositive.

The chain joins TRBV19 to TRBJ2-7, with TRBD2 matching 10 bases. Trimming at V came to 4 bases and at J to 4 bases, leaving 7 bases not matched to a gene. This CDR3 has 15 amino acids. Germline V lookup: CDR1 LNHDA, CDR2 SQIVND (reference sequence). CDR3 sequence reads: CASSRLAGRGYEQYF. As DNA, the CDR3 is TGTGCCAGTAGTAGACTAGCGGGCCGGGGATACGAGCAGTACTTC.

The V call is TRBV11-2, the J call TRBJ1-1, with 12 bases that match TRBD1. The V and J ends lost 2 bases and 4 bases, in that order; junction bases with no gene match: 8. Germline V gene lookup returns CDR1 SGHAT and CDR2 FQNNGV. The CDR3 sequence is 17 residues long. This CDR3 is CASSLNPGTGGRTEAFF. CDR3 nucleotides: TGTGCCAGCAGCTTAAACCCCGGGACAGGGGGCCGCACTGAAGCTTTCTTT.

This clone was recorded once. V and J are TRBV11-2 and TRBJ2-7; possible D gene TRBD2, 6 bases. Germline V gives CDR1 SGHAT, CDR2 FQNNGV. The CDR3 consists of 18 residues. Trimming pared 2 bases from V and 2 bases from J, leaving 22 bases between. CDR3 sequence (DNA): TGTGCCAGCAGCTTATCGGCCAGCGGGCCCCCATTTACCTACGAGCAGTACTTC. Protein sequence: CASSLSASGPPFTYEQYF.

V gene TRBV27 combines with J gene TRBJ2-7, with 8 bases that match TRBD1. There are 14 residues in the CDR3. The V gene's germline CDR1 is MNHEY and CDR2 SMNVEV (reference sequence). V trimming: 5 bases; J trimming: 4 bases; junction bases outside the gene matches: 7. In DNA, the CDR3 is TGTGCCAGCAGTCCGCTCGGGACAGGTTACGAGCAGTACTTC. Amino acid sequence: CASSPLGTGYEQYF.

The CDR3 loop reads CASSLGGRGQETQYF. Here the CDR3 DNA reads TGCGCCAGCAGCTTGGGGGGCAGGGGGCAAGAGACCCAGTACTTC. The J gene is TRBJ2-5, the V gene TRBV5-1; the match to TRBD1 covers 7 bases. Germline CDR1 and CDR2: SGHRS and YFSETQ. The CDR3 totals 15 residues. J was trimmed by 2 bases and V by 0 bases; bases with no gene match: 4.

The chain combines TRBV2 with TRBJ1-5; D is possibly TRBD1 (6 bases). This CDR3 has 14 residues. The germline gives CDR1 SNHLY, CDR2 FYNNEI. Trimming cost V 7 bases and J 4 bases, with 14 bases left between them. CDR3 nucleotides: TGTGCCAGCACAGAAGACAGGTCGAATCAGCCCCAGCATTTT. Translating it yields CASTEDRSNQPQHF.

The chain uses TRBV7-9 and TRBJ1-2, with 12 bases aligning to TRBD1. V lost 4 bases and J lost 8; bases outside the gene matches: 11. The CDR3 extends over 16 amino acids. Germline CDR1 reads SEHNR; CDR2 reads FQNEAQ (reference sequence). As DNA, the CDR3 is TGTGCCAGCAGCTCCGAGGGACAGGGGGCCATCTTGGGCTACACCTTC. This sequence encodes CASSSEGQGAILGYTF.

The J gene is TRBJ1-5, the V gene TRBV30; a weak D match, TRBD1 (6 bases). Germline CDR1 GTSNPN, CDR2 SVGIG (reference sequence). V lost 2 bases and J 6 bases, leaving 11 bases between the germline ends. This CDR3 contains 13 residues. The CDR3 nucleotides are TGTGCCTGGAGTAAGGGGGTAGGTCAGCCCCAGCATTTT. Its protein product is CAWSKGVGQPQHF.

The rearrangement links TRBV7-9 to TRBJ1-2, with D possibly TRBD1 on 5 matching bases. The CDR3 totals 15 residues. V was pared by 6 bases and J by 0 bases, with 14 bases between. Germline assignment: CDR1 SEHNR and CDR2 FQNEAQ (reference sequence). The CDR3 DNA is TGTGCCAGCAGTCCAATGGGGCCAGCTAACTATGGCTACACCTTC. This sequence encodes CASSPMGPANYGYTF.

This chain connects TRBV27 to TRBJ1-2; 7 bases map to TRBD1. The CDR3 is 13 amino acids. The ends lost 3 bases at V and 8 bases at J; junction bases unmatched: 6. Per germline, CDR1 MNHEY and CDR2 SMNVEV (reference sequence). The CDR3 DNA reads TGTGCCAGCAGTTTGCAGGGGGAAGTGGGCTACACCTTC. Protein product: CASSLQGEVGYTF.

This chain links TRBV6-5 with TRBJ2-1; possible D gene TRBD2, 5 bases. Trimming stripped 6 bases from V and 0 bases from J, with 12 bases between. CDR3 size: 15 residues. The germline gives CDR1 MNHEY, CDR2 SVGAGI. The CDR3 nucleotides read TGTGCCAGCAGCCGAGGCACTAGCTCCTACAATGAGCAGTTCTTC. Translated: CASSRGTSSYNEQFF.

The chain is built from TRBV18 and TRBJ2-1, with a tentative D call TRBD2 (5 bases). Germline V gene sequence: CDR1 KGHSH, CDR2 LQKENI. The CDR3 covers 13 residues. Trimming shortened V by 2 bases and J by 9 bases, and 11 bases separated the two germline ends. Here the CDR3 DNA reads TGTGCCAGCTCACCAAATGGTGCGGGTGAGCAGTTCTTC. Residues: CASSPNGAGEQFF.

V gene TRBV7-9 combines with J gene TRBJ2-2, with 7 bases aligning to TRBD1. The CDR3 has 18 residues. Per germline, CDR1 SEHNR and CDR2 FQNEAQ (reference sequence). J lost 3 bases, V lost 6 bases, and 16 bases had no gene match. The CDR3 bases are TGTGCCAGCAGTCGACCGTCCTCGGGACAGAGCTACACCGGGGAGCTGTTTTTT. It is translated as CASSRPSSGQSYTGELFF.

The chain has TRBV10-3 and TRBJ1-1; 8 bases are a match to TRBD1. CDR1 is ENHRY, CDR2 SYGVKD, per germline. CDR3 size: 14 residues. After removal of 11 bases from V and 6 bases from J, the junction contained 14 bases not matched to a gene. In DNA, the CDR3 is TGTGCCGCCGGACAGGGAAACCTTATGCCTGAAGCTTTCTTT. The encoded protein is CAAGQGNLMPEAFF.

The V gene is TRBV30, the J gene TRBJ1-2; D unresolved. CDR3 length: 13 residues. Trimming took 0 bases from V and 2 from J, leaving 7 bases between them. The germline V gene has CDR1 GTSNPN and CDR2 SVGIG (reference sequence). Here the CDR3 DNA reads TGTGCCTGGAGTGTTAAACGGAACTATGGCTACACCTTC. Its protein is CAWSVKRNYGYTF. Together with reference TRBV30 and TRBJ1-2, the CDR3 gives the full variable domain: SQTIHQWPATLVQPVGSPLSLECTVEGTSNPNLYWYRQAAGRGLQLLFYSVGIGQISSEVPQNLSASRPQDRQFILSSKKLLLSDSGFYLCAWSVKRNYGYTFGSGTRLTVV.

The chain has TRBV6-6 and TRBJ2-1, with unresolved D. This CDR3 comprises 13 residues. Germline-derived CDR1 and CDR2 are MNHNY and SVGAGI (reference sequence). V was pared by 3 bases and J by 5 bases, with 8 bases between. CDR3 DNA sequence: TGTGCCAGCAGTTATTCCCCTCACAATGAGCAGTTCTTC. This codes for CASSYSPHNEQFF.

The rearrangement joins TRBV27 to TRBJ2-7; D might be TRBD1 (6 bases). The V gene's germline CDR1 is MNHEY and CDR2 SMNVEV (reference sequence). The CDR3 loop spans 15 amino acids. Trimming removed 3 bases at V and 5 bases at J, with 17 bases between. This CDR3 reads CASSLIGTFSHEQYF. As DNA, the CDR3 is TGTGCCAGCAGTTTGATCGGGACATTCTCACACGAGCAGTACTTC.

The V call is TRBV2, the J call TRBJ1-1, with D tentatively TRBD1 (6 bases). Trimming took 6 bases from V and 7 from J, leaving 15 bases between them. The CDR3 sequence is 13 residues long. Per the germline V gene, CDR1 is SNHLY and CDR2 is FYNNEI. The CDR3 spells CASSGNREGEAFF. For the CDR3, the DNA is TGTGCCAGCAGCGGAAACAGGGAGGGTGAAGCTTTCTTT.

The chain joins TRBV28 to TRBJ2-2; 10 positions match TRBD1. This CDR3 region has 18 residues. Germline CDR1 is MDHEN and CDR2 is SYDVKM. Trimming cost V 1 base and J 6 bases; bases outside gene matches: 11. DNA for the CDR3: TGTGCCAGCAGTTTATCTATTAAAGACAGGGGGCCGTCCGGGGAGCTGTTTTTT. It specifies CASSLSIKDRGPSGELFF.

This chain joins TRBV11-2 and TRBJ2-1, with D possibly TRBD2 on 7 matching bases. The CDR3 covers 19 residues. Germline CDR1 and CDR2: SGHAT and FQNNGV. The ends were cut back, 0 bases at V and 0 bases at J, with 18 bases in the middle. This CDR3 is CASSLDPSGGQHSYNEQFF. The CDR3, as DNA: TGTGCCAGCAGCTTAGATCCTTCGGGGGGACAACACTCCTACAATGAGCAGTTCTTC.